The 23 T cell receptor beta chains below come from one sample, sequenced in a study of tumor-infiltrating lymphocytes in localized non-small cell lung cancer (dated by TCRdb to the early 2020s). Library preparation was by the immunoSEQ multiplex PCR assay. TCRdb took this table from immuneACCESS and kept in-frame rearrangements with V and J called. Such tables lack part of the clones; where checked against another copy, unresolved V genes explain under half of the gap, and the rest is unexplained. This sample comprises 15,000 or so clones, more than 40% of them detected only once. Jointly, the top ten make up about 16% of the sample. The material sequenced was lung tumor tissue. Receptors were obtained from a human donor with non-small cell lung cancer.

This chain uses TRBV6-4 with TRBJ1-1; D gene unclear. The CDR3 runs 14 residues. V was shortened by 4 bases and J by 5 bases, with 14 bases between the two germline ends. In germline, CDR1 is MRHNA, CDR2 SNTAGT. CDR3 DNA: TGTGCCAGCAGTGTCCCACCGTTGGTAACTGAAGCTTTCTTT. Encoded protein: CASSVPPLVTEAFF.

The rearrangement links TRBV7-2 to TRBJ2-7; no firm D call. This CDR3 contains 13 residues. Germline CDR1 is SGHTA and CDR2 is FQGNSA. Trimming pared 1 base from V and 2 bases from J, leaving 6 bases between. This CDR3 reads CASSLDRPYEQYF. The CDR3 DNA reads TGTGCCAGCAGCTTAGACCGGCCCTACGAGCAGTACTTC.

The CDR3 protein is CASSQGTGQARTQYF. CDR3 in DNA: TGCGCCAGCAGCCAGGGGACAGGACAAGCGAGGACCCAGTACTTC. This chain links TRBV4-3 with TRBJ2-5, with 8 bases matching TRBD1. The ends lost 3 bases at V and 7 bases at J; junction bases unmatched: 10. The CDR3 is 15 residues long. CDR1 is LGHNA and CDR2 is YSLEER in the germline V gene.

The chain joins TRBV6-5 to TRBJ2-2, with D perhaps being TRBD1 or TRBD2 (5 bases each). Germline V CDR1 and CDR2: MNHEY, SVGAGI. The CDR3 runs to 15 residues. Trimming cost V 4 bases and J 5 bases, with 14 bases left between them. In DNA form, the CDR3 reads TGTGCCAGCAGTTGGGGGAACCAAGGGACCGGGGAGCTGTTTTTT. Encoded protein: CASSWGNQGTGELFF.

The table lists this clone with a few counts. The V and J genes are TRBV19 and TRBJ1-1, with 9 bases fitting TRBD1. With V trimmed by 5 bases and J by 1 base, 5 bases remained unmatched. Germline CDR1 reads LNHDA; CDR2 reads SQIVND (reference sequence). This CDR3 is 15 amino acids long. CDR3 bases: TGTGCCAGTAGTCCCGGGACAGGGAGGAACACTGAAGCTTTCTTT. Encoded protein: CASSPGTGRNTEAFF.

In its sample, this clone was seen once. V usage is TRBV11-3 and J usage is TRBJ2-1, with D perhaps TRBD2 (6 bases). The CDR3 contains 16 residues. The ends were cut back, 5 bases at V and 0 bases at J, with 14 bases in the middle. Germline-derived CDR1 and CDR2 are SGHNT and YENEEA. This CDR3 is CASSSSGGASYNEQFF. DNA for the CDR3: TGTGCCAGCAGCAGCTCCGGAGGGGCCTCCTACAATGAGCAGTTCTTC.

The CDR3: CASSLASGQGVWEQYF. CDR3 coding DNA: TGCGCCAGCAGCTTGGCATCGGGACAGGGAGTGTGGGAGCAGTACTTC. The genes are TRBV5-1 and TRBJ2-7; 9 positions match TRBD1. The CDR3 totals 16 residues. Germline assignment: CDR1 SGHRS and CDR2 YFSETQ. V lost 0 bases and J lost 7; bases outside the gene matches: 11. Using reference TRBV5-1 and TRBJ2-7 for the parts outside the CDR3, the full variable domain is KAGVTQTPRYLIKTRGQQVTLSCSPISGHRSVSWYQQTPGQGLQFLFEYFSETQRNKGNFPGRFSGRQFSNSRSEMNVSTLELGDSALYLCASSLASGQGVWEQYFGPGTRLTVT.

The sample holds a few counts of this clone. The V call is TRBV6-5, the J call TRBJ1-2; TRBD1 is a possible D gene (5 bases). The germline V and J ends were trimmed by 7 bases and 7 bases, with 16 bases remaining between them. Germline CDR1 and CDR2: MNHEY and SVGAGI. The CDR3 is 13 residues long. CDR3 nucleotides: TGTGCCAGCATTTCACCGAGGGGAGGTGGCTACACCTTC. Translated: CASISPRGGGYTF.

The chain recombines TRBV5-1 with TRBJ1-5; 9 nucleotides agree with TRBD1. CDR3 length: 16 residues. Germline CDR1 is SGHRS and CDR2 is YFSETQ. Trimming cost V 3 bases and J 4 bases; bases outside gene matches: 8. The CDR3 DNA sequence: TGCGCCAGCAGCTGGGGTCCAGGACAGGGGAATCAGCCCCAGCATTTT. Residues: CASSWGPGQGNQPQHF.

This rearrangement joins TRBV5-1 to TRBJ2-1, with 11 bases identical to TRBD2. V shed 6 bases, J shed 8 bases, and the junction held 16 bases outside the gene matches. The CDR3 extends over 17 amino acids. Per germline, CDR1 SGHRS and CDR2 YFSETQ. The CDR3 DNA is TGCGCCAGCATAAAGGGGGCTAGCGGGGGGCGGGTCGATGAGCAGTTCTTC. Protein sequence: CASIKGASGGRVDEQFF.

This clone was seen a handful of times. This chain links TRBV4-2 with TRBJ1-5, with unresolved D. V shed 1 base and J shed 4 bases, with 5 bases lying between them. CDR3 length: 13 residues. Per germline, CDR1 LGHNA and CDR2 YNFKEQ. As DNA, the CDR3 is TGTGCCAGCAGCCAAGTTCCAAATCAGCCCCAGCATTTT. It translates to CASSQVPNQPQHF.

This clone occurred a few times. The J gene is TRBJ1-2, the V gene TRBV4-3, with a possible D match to TRBD1 (5 bases). The CDR3 sequence is 15 residues long. With 0 bases removed from V and 2 bases from J, the gap between germline ends came to 10 bases. The germline V gene encodes CDR1 LGHNA and CDR2 YSLEER. The CDR3 here is CASSQDRQKNYGYTF. CDR3 nucleotides: TGCGCCAGCAGCCAAGATCGACAGAAAAACTATGGCTACACCTTC.

The chain joins TRBV2 to TRBJ2-2; D remains unclear. Germline CDR1 is SNHLY and CDR2 is FYNNEI. Between the trimmed V and J ends, which lost 1 base and 1 base, there was a span of 7 bases. The CDR3 totals 15 residues. CDR3 protein: CASSEVSRNTGELFF. CDR3 bases: TGTGCCAGCAGTGAAGTTAGCCGGAACACCGGGGAGCTGTTTTTT.

V usage is TRBV28 and J usage is TRBJ1-5; D gene unclear. The CDR3 is made up of 16 amino acids. V was cut by 2 bases and J by 0 bases, with 11 bases left in between. CDR1 is MDHEN and CDR2 is SYDVKM in the germline V gene. In DNA, the CDR3 is TGTGCCAGCAGTTTAGGTCAGATTTATAGCAATCAGCCCCAGCATTTT. It encodes CASSLGQIYSNQPQHF. The full variable domain, in which reference TRBV28 and TRBJ1-5 provide the parts outside the CDR3, is DVKVTQSSRYLVKRTGEKVFLECVQDMDHENMFWYRQDPGLGLRLIYFSYDVKMKEKGDIPEGYSVSREKKERFSLILESASTNQTSMYLCASSLGQIYSNQPQHFGDGTRLSIL.

The chain links TRBV11-2 to TRBJ1-3; D call uncertain. Germline loops: CDR1 SGHAT, CDR2 FQNNGV. The CDR3 loop spans 16 amino acids. Trimming stripped 5 bases from V and 4 bases from J, with 18 bases between. Written as DNA, the CDR3 is TGTGCCAGCAGCCCCCCTAAAAGTCGGGCCGGAAACACCATATATTTT. Its protein is CASSPPKSRAGNTIYF.

This sequence joins TRBV2 and TRBJ2-1; possible D gene TRBD2, 7 bases. The CDR3 runs 15 residues. The V gene's germline CDR1 is SNHLY and CDR2 FYNNEI. Deletions cut 4 bases from V and 8 bases from J, with 18 bases between. CDR3 sequence reads: CASSGLGGLWDEQFF. DNA of the CDR3: TGTGCCAGCAGTGGATTGGGGGGGCTTTGGGATGAGCAGTTCTTC. The variable domain in full, with the rest retrieved from reference TRBV2 and TRBJ2-1, is EPEVTQTPSHQVTQMGQEVILRCVPISNHLYFYWYRQILGQKVEFLVSFYNNEISEKSEIFDDQFSVERPDGSNFTLKIRSTKLEDSAMYFCASSGLGGLWDEQFFGPGTRLTVL.

The CDR3 DNA sequence: TGTGCCAGCAGCTTAGTACATCTCAGAGAGACCCAGTACTTC. Its protein product is CASSLVHLRETQYF. The genes are TRBV7-2 and TRBJ2-5; no clear D. CDR3 length: 14 residues. Per the germline V gene, CDR1 is SGHTA and CDR2 is FQGNSA. The V end lost 1 base, the J end lost 4 bases, and 10 bases lay between the germline ends. The variable domain in full, completed from reference TRBV7-2 and TRBJ2-5, reads GAGVSQSPSNKVTEKGKDVELRCDPISGHTALYWYRQSLGQGLEFLIYFQGNSAPDKSGLPSDRFSAERTGGSVSTLTIQRTQQEDSAVYLCASSLVHLRETQYFGPGTRLLVL.

The genes are TRBV30 and TRBJ2-7, with a weak D call TRBD1 (5 bases). CDR3 length: 12 residues. Trimming took off 5 bases at V and 7 bases at J, with 15 bases between the two ends. CDR1 is GTSNPN, CDR2 SVGIG, per germline (reference sequence). The CDR3 sequence: CAWGLKGDEQYF. DNA for the CDR3: TGTGCCTGGGGGTTGAAAGGGGATGAGCAGTACTTC.

This clone turned up a few times. The chain is built from TRBV15 and TRBJ2-1, with D perhaps matching TRBD2 (7 bases). CDR1 LNHNV and CDR2 YYDKDF come from the germline V gene (reference sequence). Trimming left V 3 bases short and J 7 bases short, with 16 bases between. The CDR3 contains 15 residues. This CDR3 reads CATSSEGGRWNEQFF. The CDR3 DNA sequence: TGTGCCACCAGCAGTGAGGGGGGGAGGTGGAATGAGCAGTTCTTC.

This clone has only a few counts. V gene TRBV5-4 combines with J gene TRBJ2-2; 8 positions agree with TRBD1. This CDR3 has 15 amino acids. V lost 4 bases and J lost 2; bases outside the gene matches: 4. The germline V gene encodes CDR1 SGHNT and CDR2 YYREEE (reference sequence). CDR3 in DNA: TGTGCCAGCAGCCCAGGACAGGGAAACACCGGGGAGCTGTTTTTT. It specifies CASSPGQGNTGELFF.

In its sample, this clone was seen a few times. V usage is TRBV10-3 and J usage is TRBJ1-1; 8 nucleotides align to TRBD1. Trimming cost V 6 bases and J 1 base; bases outside gene matches: 4. Per the germline V gene, CDR1 is ENHRY and CDR2 is SYGVKD. This CDR3 has 14 amino acids. The CDR3 loop reads CAIRLDRENTEAFF. DNA for the CDR3: TGTGCCATCAGACTGGACAGGGAGAACACTGAAGCTTTCTTT.

This chain links TRBV30 with TRBJ1-3; D perhaps matches TRBD1 (5 bases). The CDR3 runs to 14 residues. The germline V and J ends were trimmed by 0 bases and 2 bases, with 8 bases remaining between them. Germline assignment: CDR1 GTSNPN and CDR2 SVGIG (reference sequence). CDR3 sequence (DNA): TGTGCCTGGAGTGTAGGAGGGGCTGGAAACACCATATATTTT. This encodes CAWSVGGAGNTIYF.

In its sample, this clone ranks as medium-sized. V is TRBV7-3 and J is TRBJ1-6; no clear D. Deletions cut 3 bases from V and 9 bases from J, with 15 bases between. The CDR3 covers 15 residues. Germline lookup yields CDR1 SGHTA and CDR2 FQGTGA. The CDR3, as DNA: TGTGCCAGCAGCTTTGACGGCCTATTAAGTTCACCCCTCCACTTT. Protein product: CASSFDGLLSSPLHF.